The present entry profiles one T cell receptor beta chain with its context. The target antigen is unknown. The data stem from a study of vaccination and CD4 T cells after COVID-19. Whole-study context: Overlapping spike peptides of SARS-CoV-2, HCoV-NL63, HCoV-OC43 and HCoV-229E were used, and cells were stimulated with them. Study-level results: Convalescent patients studied were relatively few, and early post-infection timepoints were absent.

Germline assignment: CDR1 DFQATT and CDR2 SNEGSKA (reference sequence). CDR3 length: 10 residues. Sample treatment: roughly 10-day PBMC culture with coronavirus spike peptide pools or control peptides (ViraFEST assay). IL-2 at roughly 9.7 IU/ml and peptide pools at 9 to 10 ug/ml were added to PBMCs cultured at two million per well. Sequence data for DNA of cultured CD4+ T cells were generated by the Oncomine TCR Beta short-read assay. A single record per CDR3 protein comes from TCRdb applying MiXCR to the PCR reads. The sample records more than 10,000 distinct CDR3 sequences, 40% to 45% being singletons.

Sequenced sample: CD4+ T cells from blood, cultured in vitro. The chain is built from TRBV20-1 and TRBJ2-1; no firm D call. The receptor comes from a human donor who had recovered from COVID-19. The CDR3 coding sequence is TGCAGCCCGTTCGGAAATGAGCAGTTCTTC. This encodes CSPFGNEQFF.